This passage covers 27 T cell receptor beta chains from one sample sequenced in a study of cytomegalovirus exposure and HLA in healthy donors. The PCR had 60 Vbeta and 13 Jbeta primers. Here immunoSEQ multiplex PCR was the method, and the copy in TCRdb shows in-frame clones only, minus some. The sample records more than 150,000 clones, roughly 84% being singletons. The sample consisted of PBMCs. All receptors come from a boy aged 2-9 years in good health and CMV-seronegative.

The CDR3 reads CASSLVAVPDTQYF. The CDR3 coding sequence is TGTGCCAGCAGTTTGGTAGCGGTACCAGATACGCAGTATTTT. The chain joins TRBV28 to TRBJ2-3; a weak D match, TRBD2 (6 bases). Germline V gene lookup returns CDR1 MDHEN and CDR2 SYDVKM. V gave up 3 bases and J gave up 4 bases, with 11 bases separating them. The CDR3 is 14 residues long.

This chain joins TRBV7-9 and TRBJ1-2; D gene uncertain. In germline, CDR1 is SEHNR, CDR2 FQNEAQ (reference sequence). V lost 7 bases and J 8 bases, leaving 26 bases between the germline ends. The CDR3 runs to 16 residues. CDR3 region: CASTPPMGISEGGYTF. CDR3 in DNA: TGTGCCAGCACTCCTCCGATGGGGATCTCAGAGGGAGGCTACACCTTC. Filled out from reference TRBV7-9 and TRBJ1-2, the complete variable domain reads DTGVSQNPRHKITKRGQNVTFRCDPISEHNRLYWYRQTLGQGPEFLTYFQNEAQLEKSRLLSDRFSAERPKGSFSTLEIQRTEQGDSAMYLCASTPPMGISEGGYTFGSGTRLTVV.

V usage is TRBV15 and J usage is TRBJ2-7; tentatively, D is TRBD2 (6 bases). The germline V gene encodes CDR1 LNHNV and CDR2 YYDKDF (reference sequence). This CDR3 spans 17 amino acids. V lost 0 bases, J lost 0 bases, and 15 bases lay in between. The CDR3 sequence: CATSRDPWRGSSYEQYF. CDR3 coding DNA: TGTGCCACCAGCAGAGATCCGTGGCGGGGTAGCTCCTACGAGCAGTACTTC.

The chain employs TRBV5-1 and TRBJ2-7, with TRBD2 matching over 10 bases. The CDR3 consists of 15 residues. V shed 3 bases, J shed 2 bases, and the junction held 5 bases outside the gene matches. Germline V gene lookup returns CDR1 SGHRS and CDR2 YFSETQ. The CDR3 protein is CASSSGLAKTYEQYF. CDR3 sequence (DNA): TGCGCCAGCAGCTCGGGACTAGCGAAAACCTACGAGCAGTACTTC. Full variable domain (remainder filled in from reference TRBV5-1 and TRBJ2-7): KAGVTQTPRYLIKTRGQQVTLSCSPISGHRSVSWYQQTPGQGLQFLFEYFSETQRNKGNFPGRFSGRQFSNSRSEMNVSTLELGDSALYLCASSSGLAKTYEQYFGPGTRLTVT.

The rearrangement joins TRBV7-2 to TRBJ2-1; D gene unclear. There are 15 residues in the CDR3. From germline, CDR1 is SGHTA and CDR2 FQGNSA. V gave up 2 bases and J gave up 9 bases, with 17 bases separating them. Here the CDR3 reads CASSLNQRNVREQFF. The CDR3 coding sequence is TGTGCCAGCAGCTTAAACCAGCGTAATGTCCGTGAGCAGTTCTTC.

This rearrangement joins TRBV6-1 to TRBJ2-3, with 9 bases identical to TRBD2. The V gene end was trimmed by 3 bases and the J gene end by 2 bases; junction bases not matched to a gene: 3. Germline CDR1 and CDR2: MNHNS and SASEGT. The CDR3 is 15 amino acids. The CDR3 DNA sequence: TGTGCCAGCAGTGACCTAGCGGGATTCACAGATACGCAGTATTTT. As protein: CASSDLAGFTDTQYF.

The chain carries TRBV5-1 and TRBJ2-7; 11 positions match TRBD2. From germline, CDR1 is SGHRS and CDR2 YFSETQ. V lost 4 bases and J lost 4; bases outside the gene matches: 7. The CDR3 totals 15 residues. The CDR3 is CASSKTSGDRYEQYF. The CDR3 DNA reads TGCGCCAGCAGCAAGACTAGCGGGGACCGTTACGAGCAGTACTTC.

The J gene is TRBJ1-1, the V gene TRBV10-1; D unresolved. The V and J ends lost 0 bases and 4 bases respectively, with 12 bases between them. The CDR3 totals 15 residues. The germline gives CDR1 WNHNN, CDR2 SYGVQD (reference sequence). DNA of the CDR3: TGCGCCAGCAGTGAGTCGGCAGTCAGTGGCACTGAAGCTTTCTTT. Its protein is CASSESAVSGTEAFF.

The chain has TRBV11-2 and TRBJ1-5; TRBD1 aligns across 10 bases. Germline lookup yields CDR1 SGHAT and CDR2 FQNNGV. V shed 5 bases, J shed 5 bases, and the junction held 3 bases outside the gene matches. The CDR3 runs 14 residues. DNA for the CDR3: TGTGCCAGCAGCCCAGGGACAGGGGATCAGCCCCAGCATTTT. Its translation: CASSPGTGDQPQHF.

This clone was seen a handful of times. This sequence joins TRBV5-6 and TRBJ2-2; no definite D call. This CDR3 contains 13 residues. The germline V gene encodes CDR1 SGHDT and CDR2 YYEEEE. V was cut by 1 base and J by 9 bases, with 10 bases left in between. Here the CDR3 reads CASSLSFRRELFF. The CDR3 bases are TGTGCCAGCAGCTTGTCCTTCAGGAGGGAGCTGTTTTTT.

V gene TRBV29-1 combines with J gene TRBJ2-2; 9 bases fit TRBD1. V shed 6 bases, J shed 1 base, and the junction held 3 bases outside the gene matches. This CDR3 contains 14 residues. Germline CDR1 is SQVTM and CDR2 is ANQGSEA. The CDR3 spells CSVADRGNTGELFF. The CDR3 nucleotides read TGCAGCGTCGCGGACAGGGGGAACACCGGGGAGCTGTTTTTT.

The chain carries TRBV6-5 and TRBJ1-2; no clear D gene. Trimming left V 7 bases short and J 5 bases short, with 8 bases between. This CDR3 is built from 11 residues. The germline V gene encodes CDR1 MNHEY and CDR2 SVGAGI. CDR3 sequence: CASNPGYGYTF. In DNA form, the CDR3 reads TGTGCCAGCAATCCGGGGTATGGCTACACCTTC.

This clone was picked up a small number of times. The chain employs TRBV5-6 and TRBJ1-1, with TRBD1 identical over 7 bases. The CDR3 runs to 14 residues. The germline V gene has CDR1 SGHDT and CDR2 YYEEEE. Trimming removed 2 bases from V and 5 bases from J; junction bases left unmatched: 6. Here the CDR3 DNA reads TGTGCCAGCAGCTTAACAGGGGAAGGTACTGAAGCTTTCTTT. Translation gives CASSLTGEGTEAFF.

The chain is built from TRBV19 and TRBJ2-7, with 10 bases identical to TRBD2. V was pared by 3 bases and J by 3 bases, with 5 bases of the junction left unmatched. This CDR3 spans 15 amino acids. From germline, CDR1 is LNHDA and CDR2 SQIVND (reference sequence). CDR3 nucleotide sequence: TGTGCCAGTAGTATGGGGCTAGCGGGAGACTACGAGCAGTACTTC. As protein: CASSMGLAGDYEQYF.

This chain links TRBV25-1 with TRBJ2-2; weak D call: TRBD2 (5 bases). The CDR3 spans 16 residues. V was pared by 6 bases and J by 7 bases, with 21 bases between. Per germline, CDR1 MGHDK and CDR2 SYGVNS. The CDR3 nucleotides are TGTGCCAGCAGGGTAGACTACGGGCCTCGGTACGGGGAGCTGTTTTTT. Its protein is CASRVDYGPRYGELFF.

The chain links TRBV7-8 to TRBJ1-2, with D possibly being TRBD1 (6 bases). This CDR3 spans 15 amino acids. The V and J ends lost 5 bases and 4 bases respectively, with 17 bases between them. Looked up from germline, CDR1 is SGHVS and CDR2 is FQNEAQ. The CDR3 DNA follows: TGTGCCAGCAGCCCAGGGGCCAGGGGATTCTATGGCTACACCTTC. Protein: CASSPGARGFYGYTF.

The J gene is TRBJ1-4, the V gene TRBV29-1; D uncertain. The CDR3 totals 13 residues. Trimming removed 6 bases from V and 5 bases from J, with 13 bases in between. From germline, CDR1 is SQVTM and CDR2 ANQGSEA. The chain's CDR3 is CSVFYSENEKLFF. The CDR3 DNA sequence: TGCAGCGTGTTTTACAGTGAAAATGAAAAACTGTTTTTT.

This chain uses TRBV30 with TRBJ2-7; the match to TRBD1 covers 7 bases. CDR1 GTSNPN and CDR2 SVGIG come from the germline V gene (reference sequence). With V trimmed by 1 base and J by 4 bases, 1 base remained unmatched. The CDR3 has 12 residues. CDR3 in amino acids: CAWSGQGYEQYF. CDR3 in DNA: TGTGCCTGGAGTGGACAGGGTTACGAGCAGTACTTC.

As regards this clone: At one of its ends the junction is not consistent with the germline gene, which may arise from a read error. The chain uses TRBV29-1 and TRBJ1-2; the match to TRBD1 covers 8 bases. This CDR3 spans 12 amino acids. Germline V gene lookup returns CDR1 SQVTM and CDR2 ANQGSEA. This CDR3 is CSAGQAIYGYAF. In DNA, the CDR3 is TGCAGCGCGGGACAGGCCATCTATGGCTACGCCTTC.

V is TRBV6-5 and J is TRBJ2-1, with 13 bases lining up with TRBD2. Trimming at V came to 5 bases and at J to 7 bases, leaving 2 bases not matched to a gene. The germline CDR1 and CDR2 sequences are MNHEY and SVGAGI. This CDR3 is built from 14 residues. CDR3 region: CASSMTSGRNEQFF. In nucleotides, the CDR3 is TGTGCCAGCAGTATGACTAGCGGGAGGAATGAGCAGTTCTTC.

The V call is TRBV18, the J call TRBJ1-4; no clear D. Trimming shortened V by 8 bases and J by 0 bases, and 10 bases separated the two germline ends. Germline V lookup: CDR1 KGHSH, CDR2 LQKENI. The CDR3 sequence is 14 residues long. The CDR3, as DNA: TGTGCCAGCCGGCTGAGCGCAACTAATGAAAAACTGTTTTTT. Its protein is CASRLSATNEKLFF.

This clone was picked up a small number of times. V is TRBV29-1 and J is TRBJ2-1; D unclear. CDR1 and CDR2 (germline): SQVTM, ANQGSEA. The CDR3 totals 10 residues. V lost 6 bases, J lost 3 bases, and 3 bases lay in between. CDR3 amino acids: CSVLYNEQFF. CDR3 in DNA: TGCAGCGTCCTCTACAATGAGCAGTTCTTC.

The V gene is TRBV6-1, the J gene TRBJ1-5; possibly TRBD1 for D (5 bases). This CDR3 region has 16 residues. Trimming removed 2 bases at V and 2 bases at J, with 13 bases between. In germline, CDR1 is MNHNS, CDR2 SASEGT. This CDR3 reads CASSEQGGWGNQPQHF. CDR3 nucleotides: TGTGCCAGCAGTGAACAGGGAGGATGGGGCAATCAGCCCCAGCATTTT.

The chain recombines TRBV13 with TRBJ2-1, with TRBD2 as a possible D gene (5 bases). CDR1 is PRHDT and CDR2 is FYEKMQ in the germline V gene (reference sequence). V lost 4 bases and J 6 bases, leaving 13 bases between the germline ends. The CDR3 has 14 residues. The CDR3 region is CASSYSGIGNEQFF. The CDR3 DNA sequence: TGTGCCAGCAGCTACTCCGGGATAGGCAATGAGCAGTTCTTC.

This clone was observed a single time. The J gene is TRBJ2-3, the V gene TRBV10-3; the D gene is possibly TRBD2 (6 bases). V was shortened by 7 bases and J by 0 bases, with 14 bases between the two germline ends. The CDR3 extends over 15 amino acids. Germline assignment: CDR1 ENHRY and CDR2 SYGVKD. DNA of the CDR3: TGTGCCATCACCGAAAGGGCGGGAAGCACAGATACGCAGTATTTT. Translating it yields CAITERAGSTDTQYF.

V gene TRBV27 combines with J gene TRBJ2-1, with 12 bases aligning to TRBD2. The germline gives CDR1 MNHEY, CDR2 SMNVEV (reference sequence). V trimming: 6 bases; J trimming: 4 bases; junction bases outside the gene matches: 1. The CDR3 length is 14 residues. CDR3 sequence: CASSGLAGYNEQFF. The CDR3 DNA reads as TGTGCCAGCAGCGGACTAGCGGGGTACAATGAGCAGTTCTTC.

The chain couples TRBV6-1 to TRBJ2-5, with unresolved D. The J call is doubtful: the DNA matches TRBJ2-7 better. The germline V gene encodes CDR1 MNHNS and CDR2 SASEGT. The CDR3 runs 12 residues. The CDR3 sequence: CASSPSPYEQYF. The CDR3 DNA sequence: TGTGCCAGCAGCCCATCCCCCTACGAGCAGTACTTC.